This T cell receptor beta chain came from a study of human CD4 T cells and Enterobacteriaceae (dated by TCRdb to about 2020). Describing the broader study: The bacteria used for stimulation were E. coli, K. pneumoniae, E. aerogenes, S. flexneri, S. sonnei, S. typhimurium and S. aureus, and the bacteria were heat-inactivated after culture. The investigation overall reported the following: Clonotypes shared across Enterobacteriaceae cultures made up 26-49% of unique rearrangements but about 60-93% of templates; sharing with control bacteria was rare. Enterobacteriaceae-reactive repertoires were polyclonal but contained fewer clonotypes than S. aureus- or M. tuberculosis-reactive repertoires, and co-clustering of the Enterobacteriaceae-reactive repertoires together was observed.

Proliferating activated T cells were FACS-sorted as CFSE-low CD25+ ICOS+ cells after roughly 6-7 days. Sorted memory CD4+ T cells were CFSE-labeled and cultured at a 2:1 ratio with irradiated autologous monocytes pulsed with antigen. Memory CD4+ T cells were FACS-sorted on a FACSAria III to over 95% purity as all CD4+ cells other than CD45RA+CCR7+CD95- naive cells. Blood from healthy donors was obtained from blood donation centers in Switzerland. Positive selection with CD4 and CD14 magnetic microbeads was used to enrich total CD4+ T cells and monocytes. Before sorting, CD8+, CD14+, CD16+, CD56+, CD19+ and CD25-bright cells were excluded. Bacteria were heat-inactivated for roughly two hours at 60 degrees C and added at approximately 2 particles per monocyte, and M. tuberculosis lysate was used at 2.5 to 3.5 ug/ml. The TCR Vbeta genes were sequenced from CFSE-low memory CD4+ T cells that had proliferated after primary stimulation with Enterobacteriaceae or with control bacteria. Analysis of each bacteria-reactive repertoire was performed in two to four different donors across two independent experiments. Isolation of peripheral blood mononuclear cells from donor blood was performed with Ficoll-Paque Plus.

The CFSE-low antigen-reactive cultures were sequenced at survey level, which gave a detection sensitivity of one cell in 40,000. The QIAamp DNA Micro Kit was used to extract genomic DNA from cell pellets, and spectrophotometry was used to check the DNA quantity and purity. Amplification of TCR Vbeta CDR3 regions was performed with the immunoSEQ multiplex PCR assay. Amplicons were sequenced on the Illumina HiSeq platform. The retrieved sequences were 87 nucleotides in length and included the CDR3 region. The authors' pipeline ran thus. A clonotype was defined as a unique productive TCR Vbeta nucleotide sequence, quantified by productive template frequency from ImmunoSEQ Analyzer V3.0. Expanded clonotypes were defined using a threshold set at the top 5th percentile of each repertoire ranked by frequency. Repertoire overlap was calculated as Chao-Jaccard using the R package fossil and displayed by nonmetric multidimensional scaling using the R package MASS. The immuneACCESS repertoire file appears here via TCRdb, limited to in-frame rearrangements. These files lack a portion of the clones; in checked studies, under half of the deficit traces to unresolved V genes, and the cause of the others is not known. That table gives V, J and clone size, and the DNA gave D and trimming. Recorded for this sample are under 750 clones; 38% of them occurred a single time. The ten most abundant clones make up 29% of the sample.

Inclusive of the bounding cysteine and phenylalanine, the CDR3 is 16 residues long. CDR3 DNA only is kept here, 48 bases in frame from base 1. The germline V gene (reference sequence) gives CDR1 as SGHKS and CDR2 as YYEKEE. V was cut back by 0 bases and J by 0 bases, leaving a gap of 11 bases between them. Turning to this clone: Per-base quality was not reported, and no clone a single base away is much larger than it.

The rearrangement joined TRBV5-5 to TRBJ2-3, with an unclear D gene assignment. This receptor was taken from a human donor in good health. The sequenced sample consisted of bacteria-reactive CD4+ T cells grown in culture. According to the study, the label for this sample's cell subset or site signals: CFSE-low proliferating memory CD4 T cells sorted after in vitro stimulation with a heat-inactivated bacterium or M. tuberculosis lysate. The DNA reads as follows: TGTGCCAGCAGCTTGGGAGGTGCGGCTAGCACAGATACGCAGTATTTT. This yields the protein CASSLGGAASTDTQYF.